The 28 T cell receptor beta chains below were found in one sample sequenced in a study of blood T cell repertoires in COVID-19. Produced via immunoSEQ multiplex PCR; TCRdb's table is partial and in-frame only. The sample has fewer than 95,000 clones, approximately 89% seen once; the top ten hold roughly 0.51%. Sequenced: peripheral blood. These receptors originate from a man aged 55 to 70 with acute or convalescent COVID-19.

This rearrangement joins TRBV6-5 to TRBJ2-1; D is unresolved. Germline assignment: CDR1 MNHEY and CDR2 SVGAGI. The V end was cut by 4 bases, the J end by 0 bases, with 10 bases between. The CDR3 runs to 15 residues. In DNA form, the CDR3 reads TGTGCCAGCAGTTTTAGAGCGATCTCCTACAATGAGCAGTTCTTC. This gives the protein CASSFRAISYNEQFF.

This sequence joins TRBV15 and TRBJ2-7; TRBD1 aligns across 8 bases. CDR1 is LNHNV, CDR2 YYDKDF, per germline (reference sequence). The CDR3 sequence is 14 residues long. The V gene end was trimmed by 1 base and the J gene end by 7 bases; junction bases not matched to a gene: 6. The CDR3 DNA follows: TGTGCCACCAGCAGAGGGACAGGGCGGTGGGAGCAGTACTTC. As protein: CATSRGTGRWEQYF.

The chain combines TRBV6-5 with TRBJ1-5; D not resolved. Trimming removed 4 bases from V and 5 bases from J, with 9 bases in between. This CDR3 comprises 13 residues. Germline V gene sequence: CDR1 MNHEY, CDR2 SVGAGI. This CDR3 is CASSLGDYQPQHF. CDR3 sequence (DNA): TGTGCCAGCAGTTTAGGAGATTATCAGCCCCAGCATTTT.

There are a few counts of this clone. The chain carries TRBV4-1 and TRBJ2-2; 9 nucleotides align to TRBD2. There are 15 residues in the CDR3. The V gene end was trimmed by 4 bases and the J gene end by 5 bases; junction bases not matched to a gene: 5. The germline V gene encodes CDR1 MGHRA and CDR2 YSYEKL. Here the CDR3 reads CASSRASGETGELFF. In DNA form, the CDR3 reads TGCGCCAGCAGCCGGGCTAGCGGGGAAACCGGGGAGCTGTTTTTT.

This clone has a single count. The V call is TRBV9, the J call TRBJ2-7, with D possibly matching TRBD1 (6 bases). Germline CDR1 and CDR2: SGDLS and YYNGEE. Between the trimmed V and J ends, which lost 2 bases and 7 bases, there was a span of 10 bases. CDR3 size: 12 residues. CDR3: CASSVRTGEQYF. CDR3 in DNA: TGTGCCAGCAGCGTCCGAACAGGGGAGCAGTACTTC.

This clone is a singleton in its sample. In DNA, the CDR3 is TGTGCCAGCAGCTTAGGAGCCGGGTATGGCTACACCTTC. Protein: CASSLGAGYGYTF. The rearrangement joins TRBV7-6 to TRBJ1-2; D is unclear. The CDR3 is made up of 13 amino acids. Germline V gene sequence: CDR1 SGHVS, CDR2 FNYEAQ. Trimming left V 1 base short and J 5 bases short, with 8 bases between.

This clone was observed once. The CDR3 loop is CASRSVTDGYTF. The CDR3 region has the DNA TGTGCCAGCAGATCGGTCACTGATGGCTACACCTTC. V is TRBV6-5 and J is TRBJ1-2, with D uncertain. Trimming removed 6 bases from V and 6 bases from J, with 11 bases in between. This CDR3 is built from 12 residues. The V gene's germline CDR1 is MNHEY and CDR2 SVGAGI.

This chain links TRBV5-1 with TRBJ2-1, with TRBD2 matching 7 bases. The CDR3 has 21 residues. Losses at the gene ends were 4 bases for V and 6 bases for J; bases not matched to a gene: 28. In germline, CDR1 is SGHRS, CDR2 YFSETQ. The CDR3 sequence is CASSGETLRTLRGDPSNEQFF. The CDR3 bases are TGCGCCAGCAGCGGGGAGACTCTGAGGACGCTCCGGGGGGACCCGTCCAATGAGCAGTTCTTC.

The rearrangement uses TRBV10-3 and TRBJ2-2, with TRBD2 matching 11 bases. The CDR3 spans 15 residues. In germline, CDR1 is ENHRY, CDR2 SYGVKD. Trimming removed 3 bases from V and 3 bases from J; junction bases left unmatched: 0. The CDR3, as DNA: TGTGCCATCAGTGAACTAGCGGGAGACACCGGGGAGCTGTTTTTT. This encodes CAISELAGDTGELFF.

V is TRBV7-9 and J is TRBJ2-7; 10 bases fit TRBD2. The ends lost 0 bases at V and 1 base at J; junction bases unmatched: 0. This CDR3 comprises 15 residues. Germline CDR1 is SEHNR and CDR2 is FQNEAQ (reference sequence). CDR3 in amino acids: CASSLASGRSYEQYF. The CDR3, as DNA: TGTGCCAGCAGCTTAGCTAGCGGGAGGTCCTACGAGCAGTACTTC.

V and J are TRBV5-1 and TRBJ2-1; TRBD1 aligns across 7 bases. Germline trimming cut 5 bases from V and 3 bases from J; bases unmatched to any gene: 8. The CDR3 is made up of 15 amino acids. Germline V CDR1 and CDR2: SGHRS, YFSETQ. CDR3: CASRSVTGNYNEQFF. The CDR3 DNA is TGCGCCAGCAGGTCGGTGACAGGGAACTACAATGAGCAGTTCTTC.

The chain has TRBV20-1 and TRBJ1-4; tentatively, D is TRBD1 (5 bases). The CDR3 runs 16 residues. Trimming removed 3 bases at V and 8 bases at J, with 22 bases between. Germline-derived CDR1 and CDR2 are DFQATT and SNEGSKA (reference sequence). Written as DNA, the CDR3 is TGCAGTGCTAGTTTCGTGCCTACGGGGGTGAGGGAAAAACTGTTTTTT. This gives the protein CSASFVPTGVREKLFF.

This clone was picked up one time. The CDR3, as DNA: TGTGCCAGCAGTGTTTGGACAGGGACGCCCGCCGAGCAGTACTTC. Protein sequence: CASSVWTGTPAEQYF. This rearrangement joins TRBV27 to TRBJ2-7, with 8 bases matching TRBD1. Germline CDR1 and CDR2: MNHEY and SMNVEV (reference sequence). Trimming removed 5 bases from V and 6 bases from J; junction bases left unmatched: 12. This CDR3 comprises 15 residues.

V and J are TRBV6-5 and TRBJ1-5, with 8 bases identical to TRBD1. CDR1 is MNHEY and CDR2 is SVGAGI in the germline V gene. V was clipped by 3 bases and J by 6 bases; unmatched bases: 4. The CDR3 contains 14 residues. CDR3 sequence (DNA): TGTGCCAGCAGTTATTCAGGGGGCCGTCAGCCCCAGCATTTT. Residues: CASSYSGGRQPQHF.

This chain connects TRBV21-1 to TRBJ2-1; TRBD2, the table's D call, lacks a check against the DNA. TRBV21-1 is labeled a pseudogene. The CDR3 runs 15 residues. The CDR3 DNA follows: TGTGCCAGCAGCCGTGCTGGCGGGAGGCGAAATGAGCAGTTCTTC. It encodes CASSRAGGRRNEQFF.

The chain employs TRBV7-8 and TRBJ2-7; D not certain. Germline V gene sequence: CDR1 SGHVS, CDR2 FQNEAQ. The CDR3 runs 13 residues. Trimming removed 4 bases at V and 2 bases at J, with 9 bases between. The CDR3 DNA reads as TGTGCCAGCAGCTCTGGCTCCACCTACGAGCAGTACTTC. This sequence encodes CASSSGSTYEQYF.

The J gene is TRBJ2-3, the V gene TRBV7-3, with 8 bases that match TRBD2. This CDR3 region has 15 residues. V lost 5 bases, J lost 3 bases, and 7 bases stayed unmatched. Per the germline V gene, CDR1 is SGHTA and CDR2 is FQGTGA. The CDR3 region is CASSQGTRKTDTQYF. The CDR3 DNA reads TGTGCCAGCAGCCAAGGGACTAGGAAGACAGATACGCAGTATTTT.

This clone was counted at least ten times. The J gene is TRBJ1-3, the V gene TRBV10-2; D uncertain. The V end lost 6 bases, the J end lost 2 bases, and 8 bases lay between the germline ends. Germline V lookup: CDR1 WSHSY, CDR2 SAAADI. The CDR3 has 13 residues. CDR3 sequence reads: CASRVEAGNTIYF. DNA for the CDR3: TGCGCCAGCAGGGTTGAGGCTGGAAACACCATATATTTT.

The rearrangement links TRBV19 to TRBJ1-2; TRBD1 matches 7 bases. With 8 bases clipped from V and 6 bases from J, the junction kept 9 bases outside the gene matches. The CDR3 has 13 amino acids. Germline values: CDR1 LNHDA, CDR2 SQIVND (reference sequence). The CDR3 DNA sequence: TGTGCCAGTTGTGAGACAGGGCAGGATGGCTACACCTTC. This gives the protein CASCETGQDGYTF.

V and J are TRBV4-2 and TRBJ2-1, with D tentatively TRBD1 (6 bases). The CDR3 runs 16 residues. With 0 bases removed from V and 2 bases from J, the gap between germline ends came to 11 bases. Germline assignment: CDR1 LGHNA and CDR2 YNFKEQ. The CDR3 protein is CASSQDPGTPYNEQFF. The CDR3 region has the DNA TGTGCCAGCAGCCAAGATCCCGGGACACCCTACAATGAGCAGTTCTTC.

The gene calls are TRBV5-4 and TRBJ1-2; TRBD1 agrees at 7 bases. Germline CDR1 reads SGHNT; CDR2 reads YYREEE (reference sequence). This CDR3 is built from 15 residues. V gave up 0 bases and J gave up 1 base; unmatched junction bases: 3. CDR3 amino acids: CASSLDRGNNYGYTF. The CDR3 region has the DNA TGTGCCAGCAGCTTGGACAGGGGTAATAACTATGGCTACACCTTC.

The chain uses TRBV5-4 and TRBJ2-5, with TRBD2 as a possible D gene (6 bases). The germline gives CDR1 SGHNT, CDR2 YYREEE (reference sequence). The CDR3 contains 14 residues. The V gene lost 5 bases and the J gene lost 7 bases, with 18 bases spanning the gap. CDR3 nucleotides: TGTGCCAGCAGACCATGGGGGGACCCGCCGACCCAGTACTTC. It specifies CASRPWGDPPTQYF.

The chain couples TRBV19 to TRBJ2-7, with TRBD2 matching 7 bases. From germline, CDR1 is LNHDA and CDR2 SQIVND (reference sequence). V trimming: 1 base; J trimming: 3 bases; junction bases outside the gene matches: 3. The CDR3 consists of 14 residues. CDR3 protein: CASSIAGGLYEQYF. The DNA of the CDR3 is TGTGCCAGTAGTATAGCGGGAGGTCTCTACGAGCAGTACTTC.

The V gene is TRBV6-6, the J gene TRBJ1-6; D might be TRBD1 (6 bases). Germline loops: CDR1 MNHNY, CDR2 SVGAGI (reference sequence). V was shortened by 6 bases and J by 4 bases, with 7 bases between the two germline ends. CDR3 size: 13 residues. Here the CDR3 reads CASSGQYNSPLHF. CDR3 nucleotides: TGTGCCAGCAGCGGACAGTATAATTCACCCCTCCACTTT.

In DNA form, the CDR3 reads TGTGCCAGCAGTTTCCTCGGGGAGGGTGAGCAGTTCTTC. Its translation is CASSFLGEGEQFF. The V gene is TRBV12-3 or TRBV12-4, the J gene TRBJ2-1; 7 bases are a match to TRBD2. The CDR3 runs to 13 residues. Losses at the gene ends were 3 bases for V and 9 bases for J; bases not matched to a gene: 5.

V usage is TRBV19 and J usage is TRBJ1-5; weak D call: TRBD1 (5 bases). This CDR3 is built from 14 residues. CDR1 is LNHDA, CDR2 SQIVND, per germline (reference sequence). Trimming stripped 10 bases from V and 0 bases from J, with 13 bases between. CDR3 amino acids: CATLGGYSNQPQHF. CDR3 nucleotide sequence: TGTGCCACCTTGGGGGGTTATAGCAATCAGCCCCAGCATTTT.

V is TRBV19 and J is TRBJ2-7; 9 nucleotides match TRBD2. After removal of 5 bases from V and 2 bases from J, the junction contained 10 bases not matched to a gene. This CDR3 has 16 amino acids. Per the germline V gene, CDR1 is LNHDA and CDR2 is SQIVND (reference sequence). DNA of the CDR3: TGTGCCAGTAGTTTGATACTAGCGGGCAGCCCCTACGAGCAGTACTTC. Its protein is CASSLILAGSPYEQYF.

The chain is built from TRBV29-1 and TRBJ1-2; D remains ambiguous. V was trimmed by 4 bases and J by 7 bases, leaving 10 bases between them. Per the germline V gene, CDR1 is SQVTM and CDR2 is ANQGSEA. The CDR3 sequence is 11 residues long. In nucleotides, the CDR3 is TGCAGCGTTGGGTCCGGGAGTGGCTACACCTTC. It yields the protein CSVGSGSGYTF.